Listed here is a single TCR beta chain. Germline and junction disagree at one end, which may indicate a read error. The template was genomic DNA from peripheral blood, not RNA. The sample belongs to a study of T cell repertoires in aging, cancer and after chemotherapy. Rearranged V-D-J TRB sequences were amplified with a mixed TRB-A/B primer pool. TCRdb passed the multiplex PCR reads through MiXCR, listing each CDR3 protein once. The sample lists 9,000 or so distinct CDR3 sequences, roughly 32% seen once, with 3.3% in the top ten. The receptor's source is a human donor in good health. Source material: blood.

The CDR3 spells CASSFQAYKNIQHF. The CDR3 DNA sequence: TGTGCCAGCAGTTTTCAGGCGTACAAAAACATTCAGCACTTC. V is TRBV27 and J is TRBJ2-4; D gene unclear. The CDR3 totals 14 residues. In germline, CDR1 is MNHEY, CDR2 SMNVEV (reference sequence).